This T cell receptor beta chain was recovered during a study of T cell repertoires in cytomegalovirus infection (dated by TCRdb to the late 2010s). Turning to the overall study: Donor HLA type was relevant to the analysis, because carriage of CMV infection together with the matching HLA type was indicated by public TCR beta signatures.

The paper as a whole reports these results and caveats: The ex vivo response was dominated by HLA-C-restricted CMV-specific TCR beta clonotypes, which also provided the single most frequent clonotype in two of eight donors. Cumulative frequency of public TCR beta family members discriminated carriers of CMV infection plus the relevant HLA type in this cohort and an independent roughly 350-donor cohort.

About this clonotype: Its antigen remains unidentified. Per-base quality was not reported, and no clone a single base away is much larger than it.

TCRdb names Illumina HiSeq 1500 as the instrument used. TCRdb itself trimmed the public reads at Q25 with fastp, ran MiXCR and retained productive beta chains. Every CDR3 protein is listed once, alongside the most common genes and DNA of its rows. Present in this sample are around 280,000 distinct CDR3 sequences, around 15% of which were seen just once. Jointly, the top ten make up around 9.5% of the sample. The germline V gene provides CDR1 MDHEN and CDR2 SYDVKM. Trimming removed 6 bases from V and 3 bases from J, leaving 15 bases between the germline ends. The CDR3 contains 15 residues, cysteine and phenylalanine counted. Only CDR3 DNA is held: 45 bases, read in frame from base 1.

Recombination joined TRBV28 with TRBJ1-5; TRBD1 could be the D gene, as 6 bases match. The sequencing sample was made of PBMCs. This clonotype was obtained from a human donor in good health (CMV status not recorded). Some clones in this sample may be carry-over from other donors' samples. CDR3 reads: CASSPGGANNQPQHF. The DNA sequence is as follows: TGTGCCAGCAGCCCCGGGGGGGCTAACAATCAGCCCCAGCATTTT.